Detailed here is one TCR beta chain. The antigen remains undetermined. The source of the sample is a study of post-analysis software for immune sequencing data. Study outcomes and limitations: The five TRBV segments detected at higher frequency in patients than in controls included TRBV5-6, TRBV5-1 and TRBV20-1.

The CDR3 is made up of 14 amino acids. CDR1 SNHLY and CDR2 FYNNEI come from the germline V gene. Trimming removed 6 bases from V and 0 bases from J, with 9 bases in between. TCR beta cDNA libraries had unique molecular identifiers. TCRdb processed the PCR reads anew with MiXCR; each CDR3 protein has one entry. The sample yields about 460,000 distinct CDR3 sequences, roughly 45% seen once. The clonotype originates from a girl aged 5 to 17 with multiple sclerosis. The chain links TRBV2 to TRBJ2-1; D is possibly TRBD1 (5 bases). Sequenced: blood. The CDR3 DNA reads TGTGCCAGCAGCAGGGCAGGCTCCTACAATGAGCAGTTCTTC. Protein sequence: CASSRAGSYNEQFF. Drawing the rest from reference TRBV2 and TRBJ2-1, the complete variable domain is EPEVTQTPSHQVTQMGQEVILRCVPISNHLYFYWYRQILGQKVEFLVSFYNNEISEKSEIFDDQFSVERPDGSNFTLKIRSTKLEDSAMYFCASSRAGSYNEQFFGPGTRLTVL.